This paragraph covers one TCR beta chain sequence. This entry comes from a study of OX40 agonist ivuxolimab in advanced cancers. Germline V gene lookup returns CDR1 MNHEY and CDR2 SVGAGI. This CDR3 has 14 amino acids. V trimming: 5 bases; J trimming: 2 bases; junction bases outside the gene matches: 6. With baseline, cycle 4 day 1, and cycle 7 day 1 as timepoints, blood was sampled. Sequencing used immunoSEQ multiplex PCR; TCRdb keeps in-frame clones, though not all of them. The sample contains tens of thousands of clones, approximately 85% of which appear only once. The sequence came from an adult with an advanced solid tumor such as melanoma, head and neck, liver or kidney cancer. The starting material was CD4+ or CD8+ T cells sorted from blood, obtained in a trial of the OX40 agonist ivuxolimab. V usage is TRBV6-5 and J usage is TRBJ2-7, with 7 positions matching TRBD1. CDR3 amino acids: CASSTGQVTYEQYF. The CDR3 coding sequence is TGTGCCAGCAGTACCGGACAGGTCACCTACGAGCAGTACTTC.